This T cell receptor beta chain was profiled in a study of cytomegalovirus exposure and HLA in healthy donors (TCRdb year 2017). A note on the overall study: An earlier analysis of 550 to 700 of the donors reported approximately 300 Gb of sequence data and around 120 million unique TCR beta sequences from about 180 million T cells. The study aimed to test whether cataloging public T cell receptors could reveal signatures of past pathogen exposure. An early release covering roughly 600 HLA-typed donors comprised approximately 290 gigabases of sequencing data and around 80 million unique TCR sequences. Donor age, sex, ethnicity and CMV serostatus were collected together with the repertoire data. Across some 400 genotyped donors of the cohort, an average of about 240,000 unique TCR beta nucleotide sequences per donor were sequenced, and 15% to 20% of those sequences were non-productive. Several DR-DQ haplotypes were handled as single units for association and clustering because linkage in the cohort was strong. To predict cytomegalovirus infection status, the study combined high-throughput TCR immunosequencing, statistical association of individual TCRs with disease status, and machine learning. The genetic ancestry cluster associated with self-reported Caucasian donors included roughly 84% of the approximately 410 genotyped donors. A separate validation cohort of 100 to 150 different subjects was used in addition to the roughly 670-subject first cohort. Class I and class II HLA loci were covered by the typing at four-digit resolution. The T cell repertoires of around 730 subjects were profiled by immunosequencing and related to cytomegalovirus serostatus. Every discovery cohort repertoire had been produced on one sequencing platform. Typing coverage differed by locus: A, B, C, DRB1 and DQB1 were typed in roughly 620-630 donors, DQA1 in 500 to 550, DPA1 in some 610, and DPB1 in approximately 450. A later analysis re-examined previously published TCR beta repertoires from 600 to 700 donors and added high-resolution HLA genotyping to investigate patterns of TCR occurrence. Genome-wide SNP genotypes for about 60% of the roughly 700 donors were used in a later genetic analysis, which treated that subset as a discovery cohort. In an earlier analysis of roughly 580 of the donors, high-throughput TCR beta sequencing was used to judge whether each TCR beta V gene segment behaved as functional or pseudogenic. In the later analysis, no new phenotypic data were used to find candidate immune exposures; instead, reliance was placed on TCR beta sequences and their occurrence across donors.

The full study reports these points: Linkage disequilibrium might explain the correlated functional status among segregating V segments, but an unknown experimental factor could not be ruled out. A further reported finding was that TCR beta sequences accurately predicted the HLA-A and HLA-B alleles for most subjects in the first cohort. Because counts were too low, approximately 15 rarely observed V segments, including chromosome 9 orphons, were excluded from the earlier analysis of 500 to 700 of the donors. Assigning TCR associations to individual alleles was difficult when HLA alleles, especially DR and DQ, strongly co-occurred. According to a later analysis, most CMV-associated TCR beta chains appeared to be HLA-restricted, and the HLA associations seemed to be driven largely by CMV exposure. Specific HLA alleles were associated with roughly 16,000 TCR beta sequences at a false discovery rate of 0.05 in a later analysis. For the cohort, immune exposure information was limited to CMV serostatus. The classifier was reported to diagnose cytomegalovirus status with high specificity and sensitivity in both the original cohort and the validation cohort. Because HLA typing was unavailable for some donors at each locus, only the typed subset was used in association tests. In vitro tests confirmed that a few of the cytomegalovirus-associated TCR beta chains recognize cytomegalovirus antigens. In a later analysis, the rate of TCR association differed among HLA loci, with DRB1 alleles having the most associated TCRs and HLA-C alleles having the fewest. According to a later analysis, parvovirus B19, influenza, CMV and Epstein-Barr virus appeared linked to several top co-occurrence clusters. An earlier analysis of around 540 of the donors showed that most TCR beta V segments appeared in productive rearrangements either about 87% or about 30% of the time, which broadly matched IMGT annotations. Across donors, most TCR sequences were observed very rarely, whereas some public TCRs were present in many individuals. Compared with the approximately 600-donor mean, donors in an Asian-associated ancestry cluster had fewer N-insertions in productive TCRs, according to a later genetic analysis. A group of highly shared sequence variants was considered likely to be a technical artifact of the sequencing pipeline. In a later analysis, HLA-associated TCR beta chains showed more clonal expansion and lower generation probabilities than non-associated chains that were equally common. Only TCR beta chains were sequenced in this cohort, and the absence of alpha or paired-chain data limited detectable features. In a later genetic analysis, a missense DCLRE1C variant was associated with V-gene and J-gene trimming of TCR beta chains, and the association was replicated in an independent cohort. Sequencing depth was assumed to be roughly uniform across donors in the presence/absence analyses, though that assumption may not hold. A total of around 150 TCR beta chains were listed by the study as associated with cytomegalovirus. The authors suggested that the approach could potentially be generalized to other disease states and immunological phenotypes. Because the 87-base-pair reads could not distinguish some IMGT-functional V segments, including TRBV6-2 and TRBV6-3, those segments were excluded.

At the junction V is shortened by 4 bases and J by 1 base, with 11 bases in between. Taken from cysteine to phenylalanine, the CDR3 has 15 residues. The entry retains the CDR3 DNA only, 45 bases that are in frame from base 1. The germline V gene (reference sequence) sets CDR1 to LNHDA and CDR2 to SQIVND. The library was prepared using the immunoSEQ multiplex PCR assay. For the multiplex PCR, a mixture combining 60 forward primers for TCR Vbeta segments and 13 reverse primers for TCR Jbeta segments was used. A multiplex PCR assay on genomic DNA amplified the CDR3 region of rearranged TCR beta genes. The amplified TCR beta libraries were sequenced on the Illumina HiSeq System as 87-base-pair reads. The published analysis was carried out like this. Across the 640 or so repertoires, a later analysis counted 75 million to 90 million unique TCR beta chains, approximately 12 million of which were shared by at least two donors. Raw reads were error-corrected and collapsed into unique sequences with a nearest-neighbor algorithm that merged closely related sequences to remove PCR and sequencing errors. V, D and J gene segments were assigned by aligning CDR3 sequences to IMGT reference sequences. For a sequence to be retained, a match of at least six nucleotides was required to both a V gene segment and a J gene segment. A rearrangement was called productive if the CDR3 had no stop codons and remained in frame with V and J, and every other rearrangement was called non-productive. Following IMGT convention, CDR3 was defined as the stretch from the second conserved V-encoded cysteine up to the conserved J-encoded phenylalanine. The earlier analysis of some 580 of the donors excluded any sequence lacking an unambiguous match to a single V gene segment. An earlier analysis of several hundred of the donors called V segments functional above 56.7% productive rearrangements and segregating when the between-donor standard deviation exceeded 5%. A statistical classification framework was built for diagnosing cytomegalovirus status from the catalog of TCR beta chain sequences. In a later analysis, V and J genes were assigned by comparing TCR nucleotide sequences against IMGT/GENE-DB human TR gene sequences. The TCRdist pipeline was used in a later analysis to assign CDR3 sequences and most-parsimonious VDJ recombination scenarios. In a later analysis, each TCR beta chain was defined by its CDR3 amino acid sequence together with its V-gene family, and reads without a unique V-gene family were excluded. As a way to deal with suspected cross-contamination and a sequencing artifact, a later analysis dropped roughly 620 nucleotide sequences that were highly shared and had low generation probability. A later analysis calculated a clonal expansion index for each public chain from normalized within-repertoire ranks of inferred template counts. Generation probabilities in a later analysis came from a VDJ recombination model fitted to out-of-frame rearrangements, and those results were checked against IGoR. In a later analysis, TCR-TCR, TCR-HLA and TCR-CMV co-occurrence was scored with hypergeometric tests, and a repertoire-size bias correction was applied to TCR pairs. False discovery rates were estimated in a later analysis by permuting HLA or CMV assignments 20 times. A later analysis grouped co-occurring TCRs with DBSCAN, adding TCRdist sequence similarity when clustering within HLA-allele-positive subsets. Repertoires with fewer than 30,000 or more than 120,000 public chains were left out of co-occurrence clustering, as were five repertoires with anomalous nucleotide sharing. This is the immuneACCESS table as TCRdb keeps it, with only in-frame sequences that have V and J called. A part of the clones is gone; compared with another copy, unresolved V genes explain less than half, and the rest is unexplained. V and J calls plus clone size are reproduced from that table; the DNA served to infer D and trimming. For this sample there are about 37,000 clones; 65% to 90% appear just once. Approximately 10% of the sample belongs to the ten largest clones.

In total, 630 or so healthy bone marrow donors made up the cohort. At the time of sampling, all cohort members were nominally healthy, though unrecorded immune exposures were likely present. The donor was CMV seropositive and belonged to the group of about 290 seropositive cohort members. Each donor provided a peripheral blood sample, and peripheral blood mononuclear cells were used for TCR beta sequencing. Genomic DNA extraction from the blood cell samples was performed with the Qiagen DNeasy Blood Extraction Kit. A word on this clone: Its antigen has not been determined. Per-nucleotide qualities are absent, and no much larger clonotype sits a single base away.

Recombination linked TRBV19 to TRBJ1-5, with TRBD1 tentatively as D gene (6 bases match). The sequence came from a woman aged 18-30 years in good health and CMV-seropositive. Sequencing was performed on PBMCs. The CDR3 region has the sequence CASSTGQGSNQPQHF. Here is the DNA: TGTGCCAGTAGTACGGGCCAGGGGAGCAATCAGCCCCAGCATTTT.